This T cell receptor beta chain was sequenced in a study of lymphopenia after photon versus proton radiotherapy. Study-wide points: In patients who died, overall survival fell as post-nadir TCR diversity dropped more.

To note about this clone: The antigen remains undetermined.

Germline V CDR1 and CDR2: SGHDT, YYEEEE. The CDR3 is 15 residues long. The ends lost 1 base at V and 9 bases at J; junction bases unmatched: 7. Here immunoSEQ multiplex PCR was the method, and the copy in TCRdb shows in-frame clones only, minus some. The sample holds some 45,000 clones; over 75% are singletons and the top ten take about 24%. This rearrangement joins TRBV5-6 to TRBJ2-5; TRBD2 aligns across 12 bases. The starting material was peripheral blood, obtained from a patient treated with proton-based radiotherapy. This clonotype was sampled from a woman in her seventies with pancreatic cancer. The CDR3 reads CASSLLAGGPGAQYF. CDR3 coding DNA: TGTGCCAGCAGCTTGCTAGCGGGAGGGCCGGGGGCCCAGTACTTC.